This record concerns one TCR beta chain sequence. This sample was taken from a study of blood T cell repertoires in COVID-19. This CDR3 has 13 amino acids. Trimming pared 10 bases from V and 5 bases from J, leaving 14 bases between. Per germline, CDR1 MNHNY and CDR2 SVGAGI (reference sequence). The table came from immunoSEQ multiplex PCR; TCRdb's copy has only in-frame clones and leaves some out. The data hold around 350,000 clones, with around 86% observed a single time. This clonotype was obtained from a human donor in a cohort sampled during active COVID-19. The chain employs TRBV6-6 and TRBJ2-2; a possible D gene is TRBD1 (6 bases). The specimen sequenced was peripheral blood. Here the CDR3 reads CAISGQTTGELFF. CDR3 in DNA: TGTGCCATCTCGGGACAAACTACCGGGGAGCTGTTTTTT.